One and the same sample provided the 5 T cell receptor beta chains below, sequenced in a study of blood T cell repertoires in COVID-19. Clones were sequenced by immunoSEQ multiplex PCR, and TCRdb holds only the in-frame ones, with some missing. The sample yields 150,000 or so clones, about 86% seen once. Material for sequencing was peripheral blood. The receptor source for this set is a woman aged 80 or over with acute or convalescent COVID-19.

The V gene is TRBV7-2, the J gene TRBJ2-7; D uncertain. V was shortened by 1 base and J by 0 bases, with 7 bases between the two germline ends. The germline V gene encodes CDR1 SGHTA and CDR2 FQGNSA. The CDR3 runs to 14 residues. CDR3 residues: CASSLVRSSYEQYF. The CDR3 nucleotides read TGTGCCAGCAGCTTAGTTAGATCCTCCTACGAGCAGTACTTC.

The chain combines TRBV7-9 with TRBJ2-3, with TRBD2 identical over 13 bases. Germline values: CDR1 SEHNR, CDR2 FQNEAQ (reference sequence). V gave up 5 bases and J gave up 2 bases; unmatched junction bases: 4. CDR3 size: 16 residues. The CDR3 protein is CASSGGTSGNTDTQYF. The CDR3 DNA reads as TGTGCCAGCAGCGGAGGGACTAGCGGGAACACAGATACGCAGTATTTT.

This clone was detected only once. The V and J genes are TRBV7-2 and TRBJ2-5; 8 nucleotides match TRBD1. This CDR3 has 14 residues. Germline CDR1 and CDR2: SGHTA and FQGNSA. J gave up 7 bases and V 6 bases, and 10 bases lay outside the gene matches. The CDR3 region has the DNA TGTGCCAGCAGACAAGGACAGGGTGGGGGGACCCAGTACTTC. Translating gives CASRQGQGGGTQYF.

The chain uses TRBV7-2 and TRBJ1-2, with 8 bases matching TRBD1. Unmatched junction bases numbered 6, after V lost 4 bases and J lost 8 bases. Germline CDR1 SGHTA, CDR2 FQGNSA. The CDR3 is made up of 13 amino acids. The CDR3 is CASSSKTGVGYTF. Here the CDR3 DNA reads TGTGCCAGCAGCTCAAAGACAGGGGTGGGCTACACCTTC. Full variable domain (missing parts from reference TRBV7-2 and TRBJ1-2): GAGVSQSPSNKVTEKGKDVELRCDPISGHTALYWYRQSLGQGLEFLIYFQGNSAPDKSGLPSDRFSAERTGGSVSTLTIQRTQQEDSAVYLCASSSKTGVGYTFGSGTRLTVV.

The chain is built from TRBV7-8 and TRBJ2-7, with 10 positions matching TRBD2. Germline V CDR1 and CDR2: SGHVS, FQNEAQ. V lost 5 bases to trimming and J lost 7 bases; unmatched junction nucleotides: 11. The CDR3 extends over 15 amino acids. CDR3 nucleotides: TGTGCCAGCAGCCCAGGACTAGCGGCGGGCGGGGAGCAGTACTTC. It encodes CASSPGLAAGGEQYF.